This T cell receptor beta chain was captured by sequencing in a study of blood T cell repertoires in COVID-19. Turning to the study itself: Samples representing acute and convalescent COVID-19 were sourced from the United States, Italy and Spain. T cells, B-cell-depleted T cells, or PBMCs supplied cDNA or gDNA.

CDR1 and CDR2 from the germline V gene are MDHEN and SYDVKM. V shed 2 bases, J shed 0 bases, and the junction held 4 bases outside the gene matches. This CDR3 is built from 15 residues. Methods used by the authors: Reference gene primers were amplified, and this amplification served to estimate nucleated cell counts. Libraries were prepared by immunoSEQ multiplex PCR; TCRdb keeps only in-frame clonotypes and omits some of them. Clonal size and the V and J genes are those of that table, whereas D and trimming came from the DNA. The data show some 100,000 clones, less than 85% seen once. The sample was peripheral blood. The chain joins TRBV28 to TRBJ2-7, with TRBD1 matching 7 bases. This sequence originates from a man aged 50 to 60 with acute or convalescent COVID-19. CDR3 sequence reads: CASSLGGQASYEQYF. The CDR3 DNA sequence: TGTGCCAGCAGTTTAGGCGGACAGGCCTCCTACGAGCAGTACTTC. Combining the CDR3 with reference TRBV28 and TRBJ2-7 gives the whole variable domain DVKVTQSSRYLVKRTGEKVFLECVQDMDHENMFWYRQDPGLGLRLIYFSYDVKMKEKGDIPEGYSVSREKKERFSLILESASTNQTSMYLCASSLGGQASYEQYFGPGTRLTVT.